The entry below describes one T cell receptor beta chain. Treatment in this sample: about 20 received Ad26.COV2.S at low or high dose, single or two shots; 5 received placebo; per-sample allocation not given. Day 63 after the first injection of vaccine or placebo was the sampling time. This entry is derived from a study of Ad26.COV2.S vaccination and SARS-CoV-2 variants. Assay: immunoSEQ multiplex PCR; the TCRdb copy retains only in-frame clones and omits some. Of roughly 510,000 clones listed, roughly 85% are singletons. The CDR3 covers 13 residues. Germline V gene data show CDR1 as MDHEN and CDR2 as SYDVKM. The germline V and J ends were trimmed by 7 bases and 1 base, with 10 bases remaining between them.

The source material was peripheral blood, sampled in a trial of Ad26.COV2.S vaccine versus placebo. This chain links TRBV28 with TRBJ1-1; no clear D gene. This TCR derives from a person aged 18-65 years who received the Ad26.COV2.S COVID-19 vaccine or a placebo. The CDR3 DNA is TGTGCCAGCAAAAACCTCAAGAACACTGAAGCTTTCTTT. This translates into CASKNLKNTEAFF.